The rows below give T cell receptor beta chains drawn from one sample of a study of CXCR3-negative and CXCR3-positive naive CD8 T cells. With the 5' RACE reads reprocessed, TCRdb shows one record per CDR3 protein and no DNA. The listing records around 57,000 distinct CDR3 sequences. Source material: memory CD8+ T cells from blood. Receptor source: a human donor in good health. Some clones in this sample may be carry-over from other donors' samples. Each CDR3 is given with its conserved first and last residue. Fields, in order: clone size, CDR3 length, V gene, J gene, CDR3 protein. Clone size is shown for a subset of rows, as once, few, many or a class of expanded clone.

abundance: .; len: 13; v_gene: TRBV29-1; j_gene: TRBJ2-7; CDR3aa: CSVITRTSYEQYF
abundance: .; len: 12; v_gene: TRBV29-1; j_gene: TRBJ2-7; CDR3aa: CSVVEVGYEQYF
abundance: .; len: 12; v_gene: TRBV14; j_gene: TRBJ2-7; CDR3aa: CASRGGDYEQYF
abundance: .; len: 12; v_gene: TRBV29-1; j_gene: TRBJ1-1; CDR3aa: CSVVPDRAEAFF
abundance: .; len: 14; v_gene: TRBV4-3; j_gene: TRBJ1-4; CDR3aa: CASSQDRGYEKLFF
abundance: .; len: 15; v_gene: TRBV29-1; j_gene: TRBJ2-5; CDR3aa: CSVEEVAGRVETQYF
abundance: .; len: 13; v_gene: TRBV29-1; j_gene: TRBJ2-1; CDR3aa: CSVGAGAYNEQFF
abundance: .; len: 18; v_gene: TRBV6-5; j_gene: TRBJ2-2; CDR3aa: CASSRPLAGGTNTGELFF
abundance: .; len: 13; v_gene: TRBV7-9; j_gene: TRBJ2-7; CDR3aa: CASSLGGPYEQYF
abundance: .; len: 13; v_gene: TRBV29-1; j_gene: TRBJ2-7; CDR3aa: CSVGETDLNEQYF
abundance: .; len: 15; v_gene: TRBV5-1; j_gene: TRBJ2-7; CDR3aa: CASSLRQGTMDEQYF
abundance: .; len: 14; v_gene: TRBV3-1; j_gene: TRBJ2-1; CDR3aa: CASSIRELDNEQFF
abundance: .; len: 21; v_gene: TRBV21-1; j_gene: TRBJ1-5; CDR3aa: CASSKLLKGASSSEWSQPQHF
abundance: .; len: 15; v_gene: TRBV4-2; j_gene: TRBJ2-3; CDR3aa: CASSIRSDGTDTQYF
abundance: .; len: 15; v_gene: TRBV4-2; j_gene: TRBJ2-1; CDR3aa: CASSPQAGAYNEQFF
abundance: .; len: 19; v_gene: TRBV20-1; j_gene: TRBJ2-3; CDR3aa: CSARSWLAGGGADTDTQYF
abundance: .; len: 12; v_gene: TRBV11-2; j_gene: TRBJ1-1; CDR3aa: CASSSGQGRAFF
abundance: .; len: 15; v_gene: TRBV9; j_gene: TRBJ2-1; CDR3aa: CASSGGGKSYNEQFF
abundance: .; len: 13; v_gene: TRBV29-1; j_gene: TRBJ2-1; CDR3aa: CSVVLASYNEQFF
abundance: .; len: 17; v_gene: TRBV4-3; j_gene: TRBJ1-1; CDR3aa: CASSQDGRVGDGTEAFF
abundance: .; len: 14; v_gene: TRBV6-4; j_gene: TRBJ2-5; CDR3aa: CASGPSWGQETQYF
abundance: .; len: 15; v_gene: TRBV29-1; j_gene: TRBJ2-5; CDR3aa: CSVEDLSAIQETQYF
abundance: .; len: 18; v_gene: TRBV3-1; j_gene: TRBJ2-3; CDR3aa: CASSQDFFRDLSTDTQYF
abundance: .; len: 13; v_gene: TRBV14; j_gene: TRBJ1-1; CDR3aa: CASEEILNTEAFF
abundance: .; len: 17; v_gene: TRBV20-1; j_gene: TRBJ2-1; CDR3aa: CSARDLGLAGDYNEQFF
abundance: .; len: 17; v_gene: TRBV7-3; j_gene: TRBJ2-6; CDR3aa: CASSLGLRDSGANVLTF
abundance: .; len: 15; v_gene: TRBV7-8; j_gene: TRBJ2-7; CDR3aa: CASSLAESPNYEQYF
abundance: .; len: 11; v_gene: TRBV29-1; j_gene: TRBJ2-1; CDR3aa: CSARRYNEQFF
abundance: .; len: 13; v_gene: TRBV29-1; j_gene: TRBJ1-1; CDR3aa: CSAETGHNTEAFF
abundance: .; len: 17; v_gene: TRBV23-1; j_gene: TRBJ1-1; CDR3aa: CASSQLDRGQGNTEAFF
abundance: .; len: 15; v_gene: TRBV20-1; j_gene: TRBJ2-2; CDR3aa: CSARVVDSNTGELFF
abundance: .; len: 14; v_gene: TRBV11-3; j_gene: TRBJ1-1; CDR3aa: CASSLGEMNTEAFF
abundance: .; len: 13; v_gene: TRBV13; j_gene: TRBJ2-5; CDR3aa: CASSTRGVETQYF
abundance: .; len: 15; v_gene: TRBV7-9; j_gene: TRBJ1-1; CDR3aa: CASSYRGNMNTEAFF
abundance: .; len: 15; v_gene: TRBV12-3/TRBV12-4; j_gene: TRBJ2-3; CDR3aa: CASSFSPPSTDTQYF
abundance: .; len: 11; v_gene: TRBV5-1; j_gene: TRBJ2-7; CDR3aa: CASSLATEQYF
abundance: .; len: 15; v_gene: TRBV15; j_gene: TRBJ2-1; CDR3aa: CATSIGGPDYNEQFF
abundance: .; len: 15; v_gene: TRBV12-3/TRBV12-4; j_gene: TRBJ2-2; CDR3aa: CASSLLVRRSGELFF
abundance: .; len: 13; v_gene: TRBV20-1; j_gene: TRBJ2-7; CDR3aa: CSARGTEGYEQYF
abundance: .; len: 14; v_gene: TRBV29-1; j_gene: TRBJ2-1; CDR3aa: CSIPGQGILSEQFF
abundance: .; len: 15; v_gene: TRBV29-1; j_gene: TRBJ2-5; CDR3aa: CSVYGGGRLQETQYF
abundance: .; len: 15; v_gene: TRBV29-1; j_gene: TRBJ2-7; CDR3aa: CSVEGGDSRTNEQYF
abundance: .; len: 15; v_gene: TRBV10-3; j_gene: TRBJ2-1; CDR3aa: CAISESLAGDNEQFF
abundance: .; len: 14; v_gene: TRBV5-1; j_gene: TRBJ2-3; CDR3aa: CASRHWTEEDTQYF
abundance: .; len: 13; v_gene: TRBV7-3; j_gene: TRBJ2-3; CDR3aa: CASSSQLTDTQYF
abundance: .; len: 13; v_gene: TRBV6-5; j_gene: TRBJ2-3; CDR3aa: CASATGYTDTQYF
abundance: .; len: 15; v_gene: TRBV5-1; j_gene: TRBJ2-3; CDR3aa: CASSLEAGATDTQYF
abundance: medium-sized; len: 13; v_gene: TRBV29-1; j_gene: TRBJ1-2; CDR3aa: CSGGPLGSIGYTF
abundance: .; len: 15; v_gene: TRBV6-5; j_gene: TRBJ2-1; CDR3aa: CASRQSGVAYNEQFF
abundance: medium-sized; len: 13; v_gene: TRBV20-1; j_gene: TRBJ2-7; CDR3aa: CSARGSGDYEQYF
abundance: .; len: 12; v_gene: TRBV28; j_gene: TRBJ2-3; CDR3aa: CASSPLGSTQYF
abundance: .; len: 15; v_gene: TRBV18; j_gene: TRBJ2-5; CDR3aa: CASSPRQGREETQYF
abundance: .; len: 13; v_gene: TRBV3-1; j_gene: TRBJ2-1; CDR3aa: CASSPTLYNEQFF
abundance: .; len: 13; v_gene: TRBV23-1; j_gene: TRBJ2-2; CDR3aa: CARWDRDSGELFF
abundance: .; len: 14; v_gene: TRBV20-1; j_gene: TRBJ1-2; CDR3aa: CSARVEGRDYGYTF
abundance: .; len: 15; v_gene: TRBV13; j_gene: TRBJ1-1; CDR3aa: CASSSPGARNTEAFF
abundance: .; len: 14; v_gene: TRBV6-2/TRBV6-3; j_gene: TRBJ2-5; CDR3aa: CASITSGIQETQYF